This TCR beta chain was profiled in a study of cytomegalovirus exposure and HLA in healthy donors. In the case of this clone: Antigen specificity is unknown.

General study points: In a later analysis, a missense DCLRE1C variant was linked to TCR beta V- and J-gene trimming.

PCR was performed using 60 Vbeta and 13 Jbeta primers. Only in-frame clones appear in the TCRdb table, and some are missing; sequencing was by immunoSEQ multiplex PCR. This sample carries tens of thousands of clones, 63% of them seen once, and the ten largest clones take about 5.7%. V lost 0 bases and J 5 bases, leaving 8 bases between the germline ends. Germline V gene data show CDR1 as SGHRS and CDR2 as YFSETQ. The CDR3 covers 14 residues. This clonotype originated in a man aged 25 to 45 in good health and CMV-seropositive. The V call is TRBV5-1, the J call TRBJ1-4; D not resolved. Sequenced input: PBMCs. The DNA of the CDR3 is TGCGCCAGCAGCTTGGGGGTGAGGAATGAAAAACTGTTTTTT. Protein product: CASSLGVRNEKLFF.